The TCR beta chain described here comes from a study of cytomegalovirus exposure and HLA in healthy donors. Overall study results and limits: The authors enumerated over 150 TCR beta chains as linked to cytomegalovirus. Most TCR beta V segments were productive about 90% or about 30% of the time in an earlier analysis. It emerged from a later analysis that several of the most significant clusters appeared to be linked to common viral pathogens.

PCR primers comprised 60 Vbeta and 13 Jbeta primers. Libraries were prepared by immunoSEQ multiplex PCR; TCRdb keeps only in-frame clonotypes and omits some of them. The data contain about 150,000 clones, under 70% of them seen just once; the ten biggest clones take up more than 9%. Unmatched junction bases numbered 8, after V lost 3 bases and J lost 3 bases. Germline CDR1 reads LGHNT; CDR2 reads FRNRAP. The CDR3 extends over 15 amino acids. Turning to this clone: Its antigen is as yet unknown.

The clonotype comes from a man aged 30 to 39 in good health and CMV-seropositive. The rearrangement uses TRBV12-5 and TRBJ2-7; 7 bases are shared with TRBD2. The sequencing input was PBMCs. The DNA for the CDR3 is TGTGCTAGTGGTTTTTACGCGGGAGAGTACTACGAGCAGTACTTC. It yields the protein CASGFYAGEYYEQYF.